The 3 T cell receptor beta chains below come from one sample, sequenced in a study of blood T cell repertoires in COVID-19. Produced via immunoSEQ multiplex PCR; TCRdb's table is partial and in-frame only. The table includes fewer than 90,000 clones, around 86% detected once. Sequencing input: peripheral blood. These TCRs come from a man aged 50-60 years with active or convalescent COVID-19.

CDR3 loop: CATSGLAGDYQETQYF. In nucleotides, the CDR3 is TGTGCCACCAGTGGCCTGGCGGGGGATTACCAAGAGACCCAGTACTTC. The rearrangement joins TRBV24-1 to TRBJ2-5; 7 nucleotides line up with TRBD2. Germline CDR1 is KGHDR and CDR2 is SFDVKD. V trimming: 5 bases; J trimming: 0 bases; junction bases outside the gene matches: 8. This CDR3 region has 16 residues.

DNA of the CDR3: TGCGCCAGCAGCTACCGGGACAGGGAGTACAATGAGCAGTTCTTC. Its protein is CASSYRDREYNEQFF. The chain links TRBV5-1 to TRBJ2-1, with 9 bases matching TRBD1. Germline values: CDR1 SGHRS, CDR2 YFSETQ. The CDR3 is made up of 15 amino acids. The V segment lost 3 bases and the J segment 4 bases; nucleotides outside the gene matches: 5.

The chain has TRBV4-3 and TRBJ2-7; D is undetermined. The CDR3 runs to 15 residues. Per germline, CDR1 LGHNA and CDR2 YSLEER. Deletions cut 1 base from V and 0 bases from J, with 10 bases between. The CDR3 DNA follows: TGCGCCAGCAGCCAAGGCCCAGTTCCCTCCTACGAGCAGTACTTC. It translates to CASSQGPVPSYEQYF.